This T cell receptor beta chain derives from a study of cytomegalovirus exposure and HLA in healthy donors. Germline CDR1 reads SGHVS; CDR2 reads FQNEAQ. V gave up 1 base and J gave up 6 bases; unmatched junction bases: 10. The CDR3 runs to 16 residues. PCR used 60 Vbeta primers and 13 Jbeta primers. Profiling relied on immunoSEQ multiplex PCR, and the TCRdb table lists in-frame clones only, not all of them. This sample yields roughly 180,000 clones, of which roughly 84% are seen a single time; around 0.96% belongs to the top ten. This TCR derives from a man under 40 in good health and CMV-seronegative. The material sequenced was PBMCs. V gene TRBV7-8 combines with J gene TRBJ1-2; 8 nucleotides match TRBD1. CDR3 coding DNA: TGTGCCAGCAGCTTAGGGCCGGACAGGGTGGCGAATGGCTACACCTTC. The encoded protein is CASSLGPDRVANGYTF.